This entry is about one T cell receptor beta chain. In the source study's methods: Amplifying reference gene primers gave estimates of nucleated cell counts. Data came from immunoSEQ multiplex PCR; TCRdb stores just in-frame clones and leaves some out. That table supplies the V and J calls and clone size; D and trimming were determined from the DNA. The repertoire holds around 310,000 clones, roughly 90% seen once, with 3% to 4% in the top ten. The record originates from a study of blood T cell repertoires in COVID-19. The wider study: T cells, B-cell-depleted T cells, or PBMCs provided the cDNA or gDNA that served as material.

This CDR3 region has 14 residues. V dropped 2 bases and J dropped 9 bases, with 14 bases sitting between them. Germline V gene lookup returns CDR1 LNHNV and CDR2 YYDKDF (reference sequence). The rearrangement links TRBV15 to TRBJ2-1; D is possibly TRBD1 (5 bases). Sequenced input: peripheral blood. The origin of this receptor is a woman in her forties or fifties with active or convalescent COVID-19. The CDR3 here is CATSRKGDGIEQFF. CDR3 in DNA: TGTGCCACCAGCAGAAAAGGGGATGGTATTGAGCAGTTCTTC.